The 15 T cell receptor beta chains presented below share a single source sample, sequenced in a study of blood T cell repertoires in COVID-19 (dated by TCRdb to the early 2020s). Libraries were constructed by the immunoSEQ multiplex PCR assay. As stored in TCRdb, this immuneACCESS dataset retains in-frame rearrangements with V and J assigned. A fraction of the clones does not appear; measured against another copy, unresolved V genes explain less than half of the discrepancy, and the remainder lacks a known reason. The sample table holds about 280,000 clones, of which roughly 89% were seen once. Around 10% of the sample is in the top ten clones. The sequencing sample was made of peripheral blood. These receptors originate from a woman aged 25 to 39 with COVID-19, enrolled during active disease.

The V call is TRBV6-6, the J call TRBJ1-1; D unresolved. From germline, CDR1 is MNHNY and CDR2 SVGAGI (reference sequence). V dropped 6 bases and J dropped 11 bases, with 16 bases sitting between them. The CDR3 extends over 12 amino acids. The CDR3 is CASSNLLESAFF. The CDR3 DNA follows: TGTGCCAGCAGCAATCTCTTGGAGTCGGCTTTCTTT.

This clone was counted once. This chain connects TRBV2 to TRBJ2-1; 12 nucleotides line up with TRBD2. Trimming cost V 6 bases and J 1 base; bases outside gene matches: 4. The CDR3 has 16 residues. The germline CDR1 and CDR2 sequences are SNHLY and FYNNEI. CDR3 in DNA: TGTGCCAGCAGAGCTAGCGGGGGGGGGTCCTACAATGAGCAGTTCTTC. As protein: CASRASGGGSYNEQFF. The full variable domain, its missing parts supplied by reference TRBV2 and TRBJ2-1, is EPEVTQTPSHQVTQMGQEVILRCVPISNHLYFYWYRQILGQKVEFLVSFYNNEISEKSEIFDDQFSVERPDGSNFTLKIRSTKLEDSAMYFCASRASGGGSYNEQFFGPGTRLTVL.

In its sample, this clone was seen once. The rearrangement uses TRBV27 and TRBJ2-2, with a weak D call TRBD1 (5 bases). V shed 8 bases and J shed 0 bases, with 7 bases lying between them. Germline V CDR1 and CDR2: MNHEY, SMNVEV (reference sequence). The CDR3 length is 13 residues. CDR3 in amino acids: CASLDTNTGELFF. CDR3 in DNA: TGTGCCAGCCTGGACACGAACACCGGGGAGCTGTTTTTT.

This clone was observed a single time. The rearrangement uses TRBV5-5 and TRBJ1-4; tentatively, D is TRBD1 (5 bases). The CDR3 is 14 amino acids. Trimming cost V 2 bases and J 7 bases, with 12 bases left between them. CDR1 and CDR2 (germline): SGHKS, YYEKEE (reference sequence). CDR3 in amino acids: CASSFGQGFEKLFF. The CDR3 DNA sequence: TGTGCCAGCAGCTTTGGGCAGGGTTTTGAAAAACTGTTTTTT.

The gene calls are TRBV11-2 and TRBJ2-7; 9 bases match TRBD1. Trimming at V came to 5 bases and at J to 4 bases, leaving 21 bases not matched to a gene. The germline V gene has CDR1 SGHAT and CDR2 FQNNGV. The CDR3 length is 19 residues. The CDR3 coding sequence is TGTGCCAGCAGCCCGCTACTGCACGTAGGGACAGGGATTTATTACGAGCAGTACTTC. It specifies CASSPLLHVGTGIYYEQYF.

The CDR3 loop reads CASSPRAGESAGELFF. The CDR3 DNA sequence: TGTGCCAGCTCACCCAGGGCAGGGGAGTCGGCCGGGGAGCTGTTTTTT. V and J are TRBV18 and TRBJ2-2, with a tentative D call TRBD1 (6 bases). Germline V gene lookup returns CDR1 KGHSH and CDR2 LQKENI. This CDR3 is 16 amino acids long. The ends were cut back, 3 bases at V and 6 bases at J, with 17 bases in the middle.

The rearrangement joins TRBV6-5 to TRBJ1-4; D may be TRBD1 (5 bases). Germline V lookup: CDR1 MNHEY, CDR2 SVGAGI. This CDR3 is 13 amino acids long. V lost 5 bases and J 8 bases, leaving 12 bases between the germline ends. CDR3 coding DNA: TGTGCCAGCAGTATGGGGGGTTGGGAAAAACTGTTTTTT. Translating it yields CASSMGGWEKLFF.

Concerning this clone itself: A read error may explain this, as a much larger clone is one base away. The same CDR3 also results from other DNA sequences found in this sample. V usage is TRBV27 and J usage is TRBJ2-5; tentative D call: TRBD2 (6 bases). Germline CDR1 MNHEY, CDR2 SMNVEV (reference sequence). Trimming shortened V by 5 bases and J by 1 base, and 14 bases separated the two germline ends. The CDR3 loop spans 15 amino acids. The CDR3 DNA reads as TGTGCCAGCAGTACCAAGTGGGGAGGCCAAGAGACCCAGTACTTC. Its protein is CASSTKWGGQETQYF.

The chain has TRBV6-5 and TRBJ2-1, with D possibly being TRBD1 (5 bases). This CDR3 region has 14 residues. Per the germline V gene, CDR1 is MNHEY and CDR2 is SVGAGI. Deletions cut 10 bases from V and 8 bases from J, with 21 bases between. The CDR3 DNA sequence: TGTGCCATCCAACCAGGGTTAGGGCAATATGAGCAGTTCTTC. Amino acids: CAIQPGLGQYEQFF.

For this clone: The sample carries other DNA sequences with the same CDR3. The V gene is TRBV19, the J gene TRBJ1-1; no firm D call. In germline, CDR1 is LNHDA, CDR2 SQIVND (reference sequence). Trimming took off 3 bases at V and 6 bases at J, with 8 bases between the two ends. This CDR3 comprises 12 residues. The chain's CDR3 is CASSIGGAEAFF. The CDR3 DNA reads as TGTGCCAGTAGTATCGGAGGCGCTGAAGCTTTCTTT.

This rearrangement joins TRBV27 to TRBJ2-1, with a possible D match to TRBD1 (6 bases). V was cut by 2 bases and J by 8 bases, with 13 bases left in between. This CDR3 is built from 14 residues. Germline assignment: CDR1 MNHEY and CDR2 SMNVEV (reference sequence). The CDR3 reads CASSLNRDWYEQFF. In nucleotides, the CDR3 is TGTGCCAGCAGTTTAAACAGGGATTGGTATGAGCAGTTCTTC.

Concerning this clone itself: Other DNA sequences in the sample encode the same CDR3. This CDR3 reads CASTLDRGNTEAFF. The CDR3 DNA sequence: TGTGCCAGCACCCTAGACAGGGGGAACACTGAAGCTTTCTTT. V gene TRBV6-5 combines with J gene TRBJ1-1; TRBD1 matches 8 bases. This CDR3 comprises 14 residues. Germline CDR1 and CDR2: MNHEY and SVGAGI. V lost 7 bases to trimming and J lost 1 base; unmatched junction nucleotides: 5.

This chain uses TRBV7-6 with TRBJ2-7; 11 nucleotides align to TRBD2. The CDR3 extends over 17 amino acids. The V and J ends lost 6 bases and 2 bases, in that order; junction bases with no gene match: 12. Germline V gene lookup returns CDR1 SGHVS and CDR2 FNYEAQ. CDR3 protein: CASREGLAGGLTYEQYF. The CDR3 bases are TGTGCCAGCAGGGAGGGTCTAGCGGGGGGTTTAACCTACGAGCAGTACTTC. The complete variable domain, with remaining parts taken from reference TRBV7-6 and TRBJ2-7, reads GAGVSQSPRYKVTKRGQDVALRCDPISGHVSLYWYRQALGQGPEFLTYFNYEAQQDKSGLPNDRFSAERPEGSISTLTIQRTEQRDSAMYRCASREGLAGGLTYEQYFGPGTRLTVT.

The chain has TRBV6-5 and TRBJ1-6, with unresolved D. CDR3 length: 15 amino acids. Germline V gene sequence: CDR1 MNHEY, CDR2 SVGAGI. V was cut by 6 bases and J by 3 bases, with 12 bases left in between. The CDR3 loop reads CASSQTGGYNSPLHF. The CDR3 DNA follows: TGTGCCAGCAGCCAGACTGGTGGCTATAATTCACCCCTCCACTTT.

This chain joins TRBV19 and TRBJ2-5; 7 bases map to TRBD2. The J segment lost 0 bases and the V segment lost 3 bases, leaving 7 bases of the junction unmatched. Germline V CDR1 and CDR2: LNHDA, SQIVND (reference sequence). The length of the CDR3 is 16 residues. The CDR3 DNA follows: TGTGCCAGTAGTATTGGCGGGGGAGCGTACCAAGAGACCCAGTACTTC. It is translated as CASSIGGGAYQETQYF.